The rows below give T cell receptor beta chains drawn from one sample of a study of blood T cell repertoires in COVID-19. The data were produced by immunoSEQ multiplex PCR, yet TCRdb's version contains in-frame clones alone and is incomplete. The sample records 120,000 to 150,000 clones, approximately 83% being singletons. Input material: peripheral blood. These receptors were collected from a woman aged 55-69 years with COVID-19, enrolled during active disease. The CDR3 runs from the conserved cysteine through the conserved F or W. Each record gives: D gene, V gene, J gene, clone size, CDR3 protein, CDR3 DNA. D genes are given only for firm matches. Where a row states a size, it is once, few, many or the class of an expanded clone; other rows omit it.

d_gene: .
v_gene: TRBV7-6
j_gene: TRBJ2-2
abundance: .
CDR3aa: CASSPDSNTGELFF
CDR3nt: TGTGCCAGCAGCCCGGACTCAAACACCGGGGAGCTGTTTTTT

d_gene: .
v_gene: TRBV7-3
j_gene: TRBJ2-3
abundance: .
CDR3aa: CASSYGGSEADTQYF
CDR3nt: TGTGCCAGCAGTTACGGGGGTAGCGAGGCAGATACGCAGTATTTT

d_gene: .
v_gene: TRBV3-1/TRBV3-2
j_gene: TRBJ2-7
abundance: .
CDR3aa: CASSQGRRGAYEQYF
CDR3nt: TGTGCCAGCAGCCAAGGCCGGCGAGGAGCCTACGAGCAGTACTTC

d_gene: .
v_gene: TRBV24-1
j_gene: TRBJ2-2
abundance: few
CDR3aa: CATRTDTTGELFF
CDR3nt: TGTGCCACTAGGACAGATACCACCGGGGAGCTGTTTTTT

d_gene: TRBD1
v_gene: TRBV4-3
j_gene: TRBJ2-3
abundance: .
CDR3aa: CASRADRGSTDTQYF
CDR3nt: TGCGCCAGCAGAGCTGACAGGGGAAGCACAGATACGCAGTATTTT

d_gene: .
v_gene: TRBV19
j_gene: TRBJ1-2
abundance: .
CDR3aa: CASSIYQDYGYTF
CDR3nt: TGTGCCAGTAGTATTTACCAGGACTATGGCTACACCTTC

d_gene: .
v_gene: TRBV11-1
j_gene: TRBJ1-2
abundance: .
CDR3aa: CASSLSGDGYTF
CDR3nt: TGTGCCAGCAGCTTATCAGGGGATGGCTACACCTTC

d_gene: TRBD2
v_gene: TRBV7-6
j_gene: TRBJ2-1
abundance: few
CDR3aa: CASSLTSGGSYNEQFF
CDR3nt: TGTGCCAGCAGCCTTACTAGCGGGGGATCCTACAATGAGCAGTTCTTC

d_gene: TRBD1
v_gene: TRBV6-2/TRBV6-3
j_gene: TRBJ2-7
abundance: .
CDR3aa: CASSTDRVAYEQYF
CDR3nt: TGTGCCAGCAGTACGGACAGGGTGGCCTACGAGCAGTACTTC

d_gene: TRBD1
v_gene: TRBV9
j_gene: TRBJ1-2
abundance: .
CDR3aa: CASSVMVGGGHGYTF
CDR3nt: TGTGCCAGCAGCGTAATGGTAGGGGGCGGTCATGGCTACACCTTC

d_gene: TRBD1
v_gene: TRBV19
j_gene: TRBJ1-1
abundance: .
CDR3aa: CASNWDRGGTEAFF
CDR3nt: TGTGCCAGTAACTGGGACAGGGGCGGAACTGAAGCTTTCTTT